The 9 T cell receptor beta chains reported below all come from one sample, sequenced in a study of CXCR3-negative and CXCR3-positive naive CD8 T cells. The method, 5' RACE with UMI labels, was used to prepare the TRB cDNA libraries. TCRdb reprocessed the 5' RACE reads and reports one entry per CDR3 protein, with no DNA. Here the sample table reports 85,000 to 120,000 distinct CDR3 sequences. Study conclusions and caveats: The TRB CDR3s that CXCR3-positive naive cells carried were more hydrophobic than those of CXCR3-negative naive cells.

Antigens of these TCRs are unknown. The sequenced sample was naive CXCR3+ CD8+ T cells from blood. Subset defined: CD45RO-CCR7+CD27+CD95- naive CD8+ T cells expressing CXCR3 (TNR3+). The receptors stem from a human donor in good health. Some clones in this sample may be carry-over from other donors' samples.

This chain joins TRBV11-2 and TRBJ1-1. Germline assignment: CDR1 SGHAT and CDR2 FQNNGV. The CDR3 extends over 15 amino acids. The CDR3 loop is CASSLDLEGITEAFF. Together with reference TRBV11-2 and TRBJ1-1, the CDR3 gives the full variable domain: EAGVAQSPRYKIIEKRQSVAFWCNPISGHATLYWYQQILGQGPKLLIQFQNNGVVDDSQLPKDRFSAERLKGVDSTLKIQPAKLEDSAVYLCASSLDLEGITEAFFGQGTRLTVV.

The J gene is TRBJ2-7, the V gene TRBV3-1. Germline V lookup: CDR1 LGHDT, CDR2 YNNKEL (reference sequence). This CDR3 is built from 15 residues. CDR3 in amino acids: CASSQDPAVIYEQYF.

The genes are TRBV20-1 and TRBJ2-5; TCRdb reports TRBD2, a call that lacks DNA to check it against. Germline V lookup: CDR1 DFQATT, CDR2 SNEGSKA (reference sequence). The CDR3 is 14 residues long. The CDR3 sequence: CSARDAGAIETQYF.

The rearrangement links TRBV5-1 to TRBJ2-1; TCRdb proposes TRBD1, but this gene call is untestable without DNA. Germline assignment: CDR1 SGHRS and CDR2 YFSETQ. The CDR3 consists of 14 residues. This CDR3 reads CASSSGRGGNEQFF. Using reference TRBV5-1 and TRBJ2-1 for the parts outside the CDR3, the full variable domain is KAGVTQTPRYLIKTRGQQVTLSCSPISGHRSVSWYQQTPGQGLQFLFEYFSETQRNKGNFPGRFSGRQFSNSRSEMNVSTLELGDSALYLCASSSGRGGNEQFFGPGTRLTVL.

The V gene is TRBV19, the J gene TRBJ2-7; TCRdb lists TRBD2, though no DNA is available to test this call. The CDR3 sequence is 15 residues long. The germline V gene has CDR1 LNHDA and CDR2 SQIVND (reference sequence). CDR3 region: CASSTGTRGDYEQYF. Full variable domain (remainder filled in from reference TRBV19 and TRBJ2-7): DGGITQSPKYLFRKEGQNVTLSCEQNLNHDAMYWYRQDPGQGLRLIYYSQIVNDFQKGDIAEGYSVSREKKESFPLTVTSAQKNPTAFYLCASSTGTRGDYEQYFGPGTRLTVT.

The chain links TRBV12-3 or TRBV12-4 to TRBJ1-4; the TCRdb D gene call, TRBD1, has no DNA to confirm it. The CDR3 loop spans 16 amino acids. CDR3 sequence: CASSPRTTATNEKLFF.

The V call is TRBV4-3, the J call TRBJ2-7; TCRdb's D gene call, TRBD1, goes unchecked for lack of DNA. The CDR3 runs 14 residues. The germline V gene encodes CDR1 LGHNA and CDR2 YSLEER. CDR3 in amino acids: CASSRGQGYYEQYF.

The CDR3: CASRDWDYEQYF. The chain combines TRBV27 with TRBJ2-7; TCRdb's D call, TRBD1, is unchecked because there is no DNA. CDR1 MNHEY and CDR2 SMNVEV come from the germline V gene (reference sequence). There are 12 residues in the CDR3.

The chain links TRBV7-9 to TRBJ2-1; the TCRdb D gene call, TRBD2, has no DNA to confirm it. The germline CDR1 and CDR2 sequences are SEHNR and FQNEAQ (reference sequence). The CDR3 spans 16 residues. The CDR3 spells CASSQLAGVFYNEQFF.